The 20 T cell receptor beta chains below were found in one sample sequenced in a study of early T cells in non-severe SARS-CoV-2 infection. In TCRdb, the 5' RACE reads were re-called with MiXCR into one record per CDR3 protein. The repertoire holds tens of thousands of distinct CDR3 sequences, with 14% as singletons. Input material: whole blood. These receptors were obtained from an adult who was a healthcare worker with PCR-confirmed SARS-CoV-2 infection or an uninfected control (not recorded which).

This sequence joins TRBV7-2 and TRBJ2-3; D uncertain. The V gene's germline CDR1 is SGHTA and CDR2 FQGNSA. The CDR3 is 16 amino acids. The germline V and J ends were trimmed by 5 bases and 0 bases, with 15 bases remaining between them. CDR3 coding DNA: TGTGCCAGCAGCCAGTATCGCAGCTCAAGCACAGATACGCAGTATTTT. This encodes CASSQYRSSSTDTQYF.

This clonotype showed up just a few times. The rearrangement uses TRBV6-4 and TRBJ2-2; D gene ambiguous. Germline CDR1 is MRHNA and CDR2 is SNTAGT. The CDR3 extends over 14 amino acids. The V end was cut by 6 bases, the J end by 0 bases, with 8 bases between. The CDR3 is CASRGEPNTGELFF. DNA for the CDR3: TGTGCCAGCAGAGGAGAGCCGAACACCGGGGAGCTGTTTTTT.

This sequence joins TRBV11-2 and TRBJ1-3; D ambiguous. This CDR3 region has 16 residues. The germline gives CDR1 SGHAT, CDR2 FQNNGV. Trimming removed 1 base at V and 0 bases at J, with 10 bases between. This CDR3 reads CASSLGFTSSGNTIYF. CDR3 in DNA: TGTGCCAGCAGCTTAGGGTTCACGAGCTCTGGAAACACCATATATTTT.

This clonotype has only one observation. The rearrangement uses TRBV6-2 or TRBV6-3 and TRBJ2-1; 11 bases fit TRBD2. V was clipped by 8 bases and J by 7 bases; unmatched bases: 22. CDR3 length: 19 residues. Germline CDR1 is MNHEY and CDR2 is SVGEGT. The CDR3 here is CASGSDRIGTSGGRNEQFF. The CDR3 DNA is TGTGCCAGCGGTTCTGACAGAATTGGAACTAGCGGGGGCCGTAATGAGCAGTTCTTC.

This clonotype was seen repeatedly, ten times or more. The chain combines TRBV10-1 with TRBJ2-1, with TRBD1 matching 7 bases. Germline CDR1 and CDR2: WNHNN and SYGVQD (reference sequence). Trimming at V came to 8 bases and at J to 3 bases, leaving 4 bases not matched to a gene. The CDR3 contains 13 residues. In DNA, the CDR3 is TGCGCCAGCGGGGACAGCGACTACAATGAGCAGTTCTTC. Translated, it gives CASGDSDYNEQFF.

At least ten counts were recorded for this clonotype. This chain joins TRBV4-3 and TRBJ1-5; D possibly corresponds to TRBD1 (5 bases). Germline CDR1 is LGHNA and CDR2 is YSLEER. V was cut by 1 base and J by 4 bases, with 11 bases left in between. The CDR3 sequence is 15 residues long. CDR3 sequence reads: CASSQGQGGNQPQHF. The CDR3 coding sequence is TGCGCCAGCAGCCAAGGGCAGGGAGGTAATCAGCCCCAGCATTTT.

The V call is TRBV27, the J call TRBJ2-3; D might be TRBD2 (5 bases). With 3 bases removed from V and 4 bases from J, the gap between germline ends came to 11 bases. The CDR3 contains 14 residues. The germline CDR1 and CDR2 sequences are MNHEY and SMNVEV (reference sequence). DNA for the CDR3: TGTGCCAGCAGTTTCACTAGGGTGGCAGATACGCAGTATTTT. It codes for CASSFTRVADTQYF.

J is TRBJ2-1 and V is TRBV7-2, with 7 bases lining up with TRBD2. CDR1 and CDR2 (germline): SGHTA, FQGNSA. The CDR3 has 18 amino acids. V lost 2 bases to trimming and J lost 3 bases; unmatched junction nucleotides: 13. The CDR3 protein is CASSLSASGNQFYNEQFF. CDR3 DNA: TGTGCCAGCAGCTTATCGGCTAGCGGAAACCAATTCTACAATGAGCAGTTCTTC.

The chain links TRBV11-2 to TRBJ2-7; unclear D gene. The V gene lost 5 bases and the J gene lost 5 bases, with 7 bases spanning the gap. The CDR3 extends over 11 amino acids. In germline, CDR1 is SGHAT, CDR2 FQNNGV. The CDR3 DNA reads TGTGCCAGCAGCCCCCACCACGAGCAGTACTTC. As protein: CASSPHHEQYF.

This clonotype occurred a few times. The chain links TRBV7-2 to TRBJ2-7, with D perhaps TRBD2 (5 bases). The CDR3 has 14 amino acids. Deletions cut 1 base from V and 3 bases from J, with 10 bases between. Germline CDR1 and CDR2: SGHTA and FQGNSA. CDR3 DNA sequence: TGTGCCAGCAGCTTAGGGACTGCCCTCTACGAGCAGTACTTC. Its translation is CASSLGTALYEQYF.

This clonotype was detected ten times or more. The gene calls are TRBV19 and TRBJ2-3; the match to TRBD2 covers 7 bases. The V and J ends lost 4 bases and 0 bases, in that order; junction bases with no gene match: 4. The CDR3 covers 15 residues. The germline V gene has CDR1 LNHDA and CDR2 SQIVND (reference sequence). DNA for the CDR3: TGTGCCAGTAGTAGCCAAGCGGGGAGCACAGATACGCAGTATTTT. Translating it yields CASSSQAGSTDTQYF.

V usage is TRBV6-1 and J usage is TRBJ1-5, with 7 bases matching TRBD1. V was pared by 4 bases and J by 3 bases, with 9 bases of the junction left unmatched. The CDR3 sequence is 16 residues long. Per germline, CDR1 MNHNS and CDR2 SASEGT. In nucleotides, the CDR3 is TGTGCCAGCAGTGCCTCTCCAGGGGGATACAATCAGCCCCAGCATTTT. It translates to CASSASPGGYNQPQHF.

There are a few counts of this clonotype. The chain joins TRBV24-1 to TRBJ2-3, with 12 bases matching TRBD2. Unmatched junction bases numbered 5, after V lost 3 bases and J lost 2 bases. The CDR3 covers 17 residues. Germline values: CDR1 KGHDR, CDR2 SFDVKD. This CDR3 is CATSDEGLAGPTDTQYF. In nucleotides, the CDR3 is TGTGCCACCAGTGATGAGGGACTAGCGGGCCCCACAGATACGCAGTATTTT.

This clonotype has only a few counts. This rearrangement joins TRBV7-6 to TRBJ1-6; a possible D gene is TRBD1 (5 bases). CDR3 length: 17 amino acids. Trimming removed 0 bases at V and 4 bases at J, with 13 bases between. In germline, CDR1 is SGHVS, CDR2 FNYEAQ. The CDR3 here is CASSLAAGGGYNSPLHF. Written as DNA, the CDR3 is TGTGCCAGCAGCTTAGCAGCCGGGGGTGGGTATAATTCACCCCTCCACTTT. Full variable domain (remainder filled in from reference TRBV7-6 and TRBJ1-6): GAGVSQSPRYKVTKRGQDVALRCDPISGHVSLYWYRQALGQGPEFLTYFNYEAQQDKSGLPNDRFSAERPEGSISTLTIQRTEQRDSAMYRCASSLAAGGGYNSPLHFGNGTRLTVT.

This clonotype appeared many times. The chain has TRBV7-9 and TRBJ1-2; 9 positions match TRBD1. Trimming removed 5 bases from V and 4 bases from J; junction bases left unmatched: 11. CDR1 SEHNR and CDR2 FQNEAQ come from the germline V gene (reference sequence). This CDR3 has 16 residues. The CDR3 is CASSPTWTGEGYGYTF. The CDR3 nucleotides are TGTGCCAGCAGCCCAACTTGGACAGGGGAAGGCTATGGCTACACCTTC.

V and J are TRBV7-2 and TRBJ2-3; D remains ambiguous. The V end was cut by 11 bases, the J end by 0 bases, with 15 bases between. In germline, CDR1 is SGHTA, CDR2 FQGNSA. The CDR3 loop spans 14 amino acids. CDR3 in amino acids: CAGARAGSTDTQYF. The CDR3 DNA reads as TGTGCCGGTGCCCGGGCTGGGAGCACAGATACGCAGTATTTT.

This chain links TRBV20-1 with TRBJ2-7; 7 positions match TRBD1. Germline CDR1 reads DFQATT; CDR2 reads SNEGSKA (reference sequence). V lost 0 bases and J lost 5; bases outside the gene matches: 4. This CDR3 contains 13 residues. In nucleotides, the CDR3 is TGCAGTGCTAGAGAAGGGGGCTTCGACGAGCAGTACTTC. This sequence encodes CSAREGGFDEQYF.

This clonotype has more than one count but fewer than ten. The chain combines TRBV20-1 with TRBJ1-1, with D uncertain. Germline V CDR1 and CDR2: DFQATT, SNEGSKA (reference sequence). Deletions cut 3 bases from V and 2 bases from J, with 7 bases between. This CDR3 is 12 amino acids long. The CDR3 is CSASFSNTEAFF. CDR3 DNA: TGCAGTGCTAGTTTTTCTAACACTGAAGCTTTCTTT.

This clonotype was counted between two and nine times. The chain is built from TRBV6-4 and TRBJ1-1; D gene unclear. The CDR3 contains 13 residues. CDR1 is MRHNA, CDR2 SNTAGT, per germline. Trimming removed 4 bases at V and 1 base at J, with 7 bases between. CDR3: CASSVEENTEAFF. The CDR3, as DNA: TGTGCCAGCAGTGTCGAAGAGAACACTGAAGCTTTCTTT.

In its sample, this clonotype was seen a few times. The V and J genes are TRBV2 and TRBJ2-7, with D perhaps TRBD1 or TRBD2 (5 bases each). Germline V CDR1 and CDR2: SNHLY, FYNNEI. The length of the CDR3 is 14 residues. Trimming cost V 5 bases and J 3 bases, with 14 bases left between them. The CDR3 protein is CASSTPRAGYEQYF. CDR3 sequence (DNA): TGTGCCAGCAGTACCCCCAGGGCGGGCTACGAGCAGTACTTC.